The text below deals with one T cell receptor beta chain. Its specificity is unknown. The data stem from a study of OX40 agonist ivuxolimab in advanced cancers. Study as a whole: Patients received intravenous ivuxolimab every 2 weeks at 0.01 to 10 mg/kg.

Trimming removed 3 bases from V and 5 bases from J, with 15 bases in between. Germline CDR1 is SGHNT and CDR2 is YYREEE (reference sequence). This CDR3 is built from 14 residues. Cycle 7 day 1, cycle 4 day 1, and baseline were the timepoints at which blood was sampled. General study points: In the 0.1 to 3.0 mg/kg range, CD4+ and CD8+ blood T cells had expanded clonally by week 6.

The protocol was immunoSEQ multiplex PCR, while the TCRdb copy is restricted to in-frame clones and leaves out a portion. The table includes some 86,000 clones, about 90% detected once. The sequences come from CD4+ or CD8+ T cells sorted from blood, collected in a trial of the OX40 agonist ivuxolimab. This sequence joins TRBV5-4 and TRBJ2-7; D perhaps matches TRBD2 (5 bases). The receptor's source is an adult with an advanced solid tumor such as melanoma, head and neck, liver or kidney cancer. CDR3 nucleotide sequence: TGTGCCAGCAGCTCACCGGGGAATTTGGACGAGCAGTACGTC. The encoded protein is CASSSPGNLDEQYV.